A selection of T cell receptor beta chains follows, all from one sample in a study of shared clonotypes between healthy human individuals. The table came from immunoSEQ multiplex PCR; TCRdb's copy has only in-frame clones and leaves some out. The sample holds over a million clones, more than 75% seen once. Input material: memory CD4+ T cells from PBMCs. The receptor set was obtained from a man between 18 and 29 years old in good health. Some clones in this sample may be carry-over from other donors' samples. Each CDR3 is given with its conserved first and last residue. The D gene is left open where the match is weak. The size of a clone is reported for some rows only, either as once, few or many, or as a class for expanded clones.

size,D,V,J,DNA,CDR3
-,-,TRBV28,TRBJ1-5,TGTGCCAGCAGGGGACCCCGTAGCAATCAGCCCCAGCATTTT,CASRGPRSNQPQHF
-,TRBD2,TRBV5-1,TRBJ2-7,TGCGCCAGCAGCTCCAGGACTAGCGGGAGAACTTGGTACGAGCAGTACTTC,CASSSRTSGRTWYEQYF
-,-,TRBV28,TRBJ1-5,TGTGCCAGCAGTTCGGGGGTAGGTAACAATCAGCCCCAGCATTTT,CASSSGVGNNQPQHF
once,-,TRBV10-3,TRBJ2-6,TGTGCCATCATGCCAGCCTCTGGGGCCAACGTCCTGACTTTC,CAIMPASGANVLTF
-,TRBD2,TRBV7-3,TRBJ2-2,TGTGCCAGCAGCTTAAGAGTGGTCGGGACTAGCCTTACCACCGGGGAGCTGTTTTTT,CASSLRVVGTSLTTGELFF
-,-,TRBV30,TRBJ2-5,TGTGCCTGGAGAGCCCTTGGGCGCCTTAAAGGGGAGACCCAGTACTTC,CAWRALGRLKGETQYF
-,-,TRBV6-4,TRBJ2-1,TGTGCCAGCAGTCGAGGCGAGGGTTCTCCCCTCTATGAGCAGTTCTTC,CASSRGEGSPLYEQFF
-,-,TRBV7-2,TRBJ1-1,TGTGCCAGCAGCTTAGAGTGGGGGGCGGGGAACACTGAAGCTTTCTTT,CASSLEWGAGNTEAFF
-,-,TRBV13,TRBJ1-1,TGTGCCAGCAGCTTTCATGGGTTCGGCACTGAAGCTTTCTTT,CASSFHGFGTEAFF
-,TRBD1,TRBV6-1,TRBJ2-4,TGTGCCAGCAGTAGCCGGGACAGTAACATTCAGTACTTC,CASSSRDSNIQYF
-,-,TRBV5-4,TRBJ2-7,TGTGCCAGCAGCTTTTTCGCGGGGAATCCCTACGAGCAGTACTTC,CASSFFAGNPYEQYF
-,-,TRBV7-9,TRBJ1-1,TGTGCCAGCAGCTTACAACAGGGAGTGGAAGCTTTCTTT,CASSLQQGVEAFF
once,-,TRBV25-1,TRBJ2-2,TGTGCCAGCAGTGACCCCCGCAGGGGATCGGCCGGGGAGCTGTTTTTT,CASSDPRRGSAGELFF
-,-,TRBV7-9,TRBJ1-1,TGTGCCAGCAGCTTAGCAGGTCCAAGTGAAGCTTTCTTT,CASSLAGPSEAFF
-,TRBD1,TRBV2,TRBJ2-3,TGTGCCAGCAGCCCAACAGGGGGGTCGACAGATACGCAGTATTTT,CASSPTGGSTDTQYF
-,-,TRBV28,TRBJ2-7,TGTGCCAGCAGCGCCTCGGTGGGTTTCGGCTACGAGCAGTACTTC,CASSASVGFGYEQYF
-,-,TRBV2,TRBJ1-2,TGTGCCAGCAGTTCCTCAGATAACTATGGCTACACCTTC,CASSSSDNYGYTF
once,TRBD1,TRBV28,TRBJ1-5,TGTGCCAGCAGTCCCCGGGACAGACACAATCAGCCCCAGCATTTT,CASSPRDRHNQPQHF
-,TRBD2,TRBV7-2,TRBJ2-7,TGTGCCAGCAGCTTTCTAGCGGGAGGGGGCTACGAGCAGTACTTC,CASSFLAGGGYEQYF
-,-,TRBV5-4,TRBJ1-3,TGTGCCAGCAGCTCAGATGGTAGCTCTGGAAACACCATATATTTT,CASSSDGSSGNTIYF
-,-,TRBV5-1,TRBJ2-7,TGCGCCAGCGAACCGGGCCCCTCAAACTACGAGCAGTACTTC,CASEPGPSNYEQYF
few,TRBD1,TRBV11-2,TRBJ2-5,TGTGCCAGCAGCTTAGGGGCAGGGGGCGCGGGGGAGACCCAGTACTTC,CASSLGAGGAGETQYF
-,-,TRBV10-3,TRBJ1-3,TGTGCCATCAGGGATAACAGGGTCGGAAACACCATATATTTT,CAIRDNRVGNTIYF
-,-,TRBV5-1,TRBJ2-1,TGCGCCAGCAGCTTTGGTAGCTCCTACAATGAGCAGTTCTTC,CASSFGSSYNEQFF
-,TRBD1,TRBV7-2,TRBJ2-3,TGTGCCAGCAGCCGAACAGGGGCAGATACGCAGTATTTT,CASSRTGADTQYF
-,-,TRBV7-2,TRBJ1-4,TGTGCCAGCAGGTCCACGCAGGCAACTAATGAAAAACTGTTTTTT,CASRSTQATNEKLFF
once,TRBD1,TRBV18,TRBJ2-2,TGTGCCAGCCTTGACAGGGGGCGCAGAACCGGGGAGCTGTTTTTT,CASLDRGRRTGELFF
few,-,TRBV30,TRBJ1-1,TGTGCCTGGAGATCAGGTATGAACACTGAAGCTTTCTTT,CAWRSGMNTEAFF
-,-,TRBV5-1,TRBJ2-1,TGCGCCAGCAGCTTGGCCTCCTATCCCTCCCTTTCCCGAAATGAGCAGTTCTTC,CASSLASYPSLSRNEQFF
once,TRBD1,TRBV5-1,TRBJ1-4,TGCGCCAGCAGCTCCGGACAGGTACTAAATGAAAAACTGTTTTTT,CASSSGQVLNEKLFF
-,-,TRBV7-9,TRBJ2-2,TGTGCCAGCAGCTTAGGAGGGACAAACGGGGAGCTGTTTTTT,CASSLGGTNGELFF
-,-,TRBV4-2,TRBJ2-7,TGTGCCAGCAGCCCCCTACCGGGACCTGGAGCCGAGCAGTACTTC,CASSPLPGPGAEQYF
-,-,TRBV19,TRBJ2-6,TGTGCCAGTAGTATGGCCAGGGGATCGGTTGGGGCCAACGTCCTGACTTTC,CASSMARGSVGANVLTF
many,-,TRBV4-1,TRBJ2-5,TGCGCCAGCAGCCAAGACTCTACACCCGCGGCGACCCAGTACTTC,CASSQDSTPAATQYF
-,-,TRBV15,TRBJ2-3,TGTGCCACCATGGGGGGCCTCACAGATACGCAGTATTTT,CATMGGLTDTQYF
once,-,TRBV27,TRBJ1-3,TGTGCCAGCAGTCCCCGGGGGACCGATGGAAACACCATATATTTT,CASSPRGTDGNTIYF
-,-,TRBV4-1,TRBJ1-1,TGCGCCAGCAGCCAAGATAGGGTACGGGGCGCGCGGACTGAAGCTTTCTTT,CASSQDRVRGARTEAFF
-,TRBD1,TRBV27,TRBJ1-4,TGTGCCAGCCGGACAGGGATGGCAACTAATGAAAAACTGTTTTTT,CASRTGMATNEKLFF
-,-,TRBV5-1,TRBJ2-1,TGCGCCAGCAGCTTGGTCGCGGGAACCTACAATGAGCAGTTCTTC,CASSLVAGTYNEQFF
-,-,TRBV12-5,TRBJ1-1,TGTGCTAGTGGTTTGACAGGGAACACTGAAGCTTTCTTT,CASGLTGNTEAFF
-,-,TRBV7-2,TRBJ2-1,TGTGCCAGCAGCCAGGGGGGCGGATTTGGGGAGCAGTTCTTC,CASSQGGGFGEQFF
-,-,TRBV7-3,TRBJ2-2,TGTGCCAGCAGCTTGGGGCGAGGAACCGGGGAGCTGTTTTTT,CASSLGRGTGELFF
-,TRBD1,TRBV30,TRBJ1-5,TGTGCCTGGAGATTGGAGGGACAGGGGGCGGTGCATTTT,CAWRLEGQGAVHF
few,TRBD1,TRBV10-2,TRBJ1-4,TGCGCCAGCAGGTCGGGACAGGATAATGAAAAACTGTTTTTT,CASRSGQDNEKLFF
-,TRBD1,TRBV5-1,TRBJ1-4,TGCGCCAGCAGCTTGGACAGGGGGCGTAATGAAAAACTGTTTTTT,CASSLDRGRNEKLFF
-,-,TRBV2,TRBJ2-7,TGTGCCAGCAGTGAGTTTGGGGGTGACTACGAGCAGTACTTC,CASSEFGGDYEQYF